The entry below describes one T cell receptor beta chain. A quantity of about 0.45 to 1 ug RNA underwent reverse transcription using random hexamers. The CDR3 of TCR beta was amplified by immunoSEQ multiplex PCR across 54 Vbeta and 13 Jbeta. One entry per CDR3 protein, called by TCRdb with MiXCR from the immunoSEQ multiplex PCR reads. The sample gives 110,000 or so distinct CDR3 sequences, around 94% of which show up once; about 0.098% is in the top ten. This sample is drawn from a study of CD8 T cells in Susac syndrome. CD8+ and CD4+ T cells circulating in blood were sequenced for TCR beta. Per the germline V gene, CDR1 is LGHNA and CDR2 is YNFKEQ. The V segment lost 0 bases and the J segment 0 bases; nucleotides outside the gene matches: 4. The CDR3 totals 16 residues.

The TCR originated in a human donor in good health. The source material was CD4+ T cells from PBMCs. The chain carries TRBV4-2 and TRBJ1-2, with 7 bases matching TRBD1. The CDR3: CASSQESGTANYGYTF. The CDR3 DNA follows: TGTGCCAGCAGCCAAGAAAGCGGGACAGCTAACTATGGCTACACCTTC.